The source of this T cell receptor beta chain is a study of shared clonotypes between healthy human individuals (dated by TCRdb to 2018 to 2021). In terms of the full investigation: Two women and three men aged 18 to 49 years were included in the cohort. Between about 0.8 and 9 billion PBMCs per donor were obtained by leukapheresis. Different laboratories and diverse techniques were used to prepare libraries and sequence TCR repertoires, to increase sequencing depth and limit assay-specific biases. For each donor, CD4 naive and CD4 memory were each given three plates, CD8 naive was given two plates, and CD8 memory was given one plate. Blood TCR repertoires of roughly five healthy adults were deeply sequenced to estimate repertoire size and the extent of clonotype sharing between individuals. Broad study findings and their caveats: Clonotypes shared by all four sorted-subset donors showed higher generation probabilities than non-shared clonotypes. Based on pairwise subsampling, the degree of clonotype sharing among donors was expected to be affected by sequencing depth. When four donors were compared, the shared fraction of clonotypes was around 5% for naive CD4, more than 3% for naive CD8, about 2.4% for memory CD4, and about 0.36% for memory CD8. Rarefaction of sorted-subset datasets indicated incomplete sequencing despite the large sequencing depth. Sampling was limited to blood, and TCR repertoires in tissue likely differ from TCR repertoires in blood. Estimated clonotype richness was generally larger for naive than for memory subsets. The genetic and exposure-history diversity represented was limited by the small number of donors.

This clone was detected only a few times. No cognate antigen has been identified for it. No per-base quality is available; no much larger clone lies one base away. TCR CDR3 regions were amplified from genomic DNA by multiplex PCR using the deep immunoSEQ assay. For each cell subset, the extracted genomic DNA was distributed evenly across all wells of several immunoSEQ 96-well plates, and each plate served as one replicate. For sorted subsets, each replicate PCR was loaded with 200 to 250 ng genomic DNA, equivalent to about 30,000 T cell genomes. The purified libraries were quantified using a Qubit 3.0 fluorometer, sized with a Bioanalyzer 2100, and then quantified again using the KAPA Library Quantification kit. Each immunoSEQ 96-well plate was sequenced on its own single-read 150-cycle Illumina NextSeq 550 flow cell. The authors processed their data as follows. Because the immunoSEQ output held only junctional sequences and lacked quality scores, the filtering could not match the filtering applied to full-length reads. To assign V/J genes and CDR3, sequences were annotated using PyIR, a Python wrapper for IgBLAST v1.9, with IMGT germline references. Any read was removed if the V/J assignment was weak (E-value above 1e-6), the CDR3 was missing, or the read contained stop codons, out-of-frame junctions, or ambiguous translated residues. V3J clonotypes were defined as sequences sharing an identical inferred V gene, J gene, and CDR3 amino acid sequence. Percentage overlap between repertoires was computed as shared unique clonotypes divided by the size of the smaller repertoire. Three approaches were used to assess repertoire richness: RTK rarefaction, the Chao1 estimator, and Recon v2.1 estimates of unobserved clonotypes. For all TCRbeta clonotypes obtained by the gDNA method from a handful of donors, generation probabilities were computed with OLGA. TCRdb re-hosts the immuneACCESS table, in-frame sequences only. Its copies lack some clones; in the studies checked, an unresolved V gene accounts for under half of them, and the cause for the rest is not known. D and trimming come from the DNA, and the V and J calls and clone size come from that table. The sample contains about 730,000 clones, roughly two thirds of them found a single time. The top ten clonotypes cover approximately 1.7% of the sample.

The donors were healthy, HIV-negative adults with no recently reported acute infections or vaccinations. All donors were Caucasian adults living in Nashville, Tennessee, USA. CD4+ T cells were enriched through magnetic negative selection, after which naive cells were positively selected on CD45RA and the remaining negative fraction served as the memory subset. After blood collection by leukapheresis, PBMCs were isolated using Ficoll-Histopaque density gradient centrifugation and then cryopreserved in the vapor phase of liquid nitrogen. Analytical flow cytometry was used to check the purity and quantity of each magnetically sorted T cell population. Genomic DNA was isolated from each sorted fraction and quantified by UV absorbance on a Nanodrop 2000c. CDR1 and CDR2 were assigned from the germline V gene as LGHNA and YNFKEQ. Trimming costs V 0 bases and J 3 bases, and their ends lie 9 bases apart. The CDR3, from cysteine to phenylalanine, totals 15 residues. The CDR3 DNA has 45 bases and is translated from base 1.

This TCR was sampled from a woman aged 30 to 39 in good health. The V gene is TRBV4-2 and the J gene is TRBJ1-5, with the D gene uncertain. Material for sequencing was memory CD4+ T cells sorted from blood. According to the study, the label for this sample's cell subset or site signals: CD45RA-negative fraction. The DNA sequence follows: TGTGCCAGCAGCCAAGAAGTCCAGCCCAATCAGCCCCAGCATTTT. This gives the protein CASSQEVQPNQPQHF.